This T cell receptor beta chain was identified in a study of T cells in Graves' hyperthyroidism and ophthalmopathy. Study context: Sampling of peripheral blood happened at initial diagnosis, prior to any treatment. Study-level findings and limits: Ophthalmopathy, which appeared later, was predicted by the model a median 6.5 months before onset.

This clonotype turned up a few times. No antigen is known for it. From RNA transcripts, TCR beta CDR3 regions were amplified. HTBI primers were employed in a first-round RT-PCR of the TCR CDR3. From the multiplex PCR reads, TCRdb called clonotypes with MiXCR, one entry per CDR3 protein. Among roughly 500,000 distinct CDR3 sequences listed, approximately 23% were seen once. Those patients with uncontrolled infection, other autoimmune disease, pregnancy or lactation were excluded. 10 ml of fresh peripheral blood supplied the PBMCs. CDR1 is MNHEY, CDR2 SMNVEV, per germline (reference sequence). The CDR3 is 14 amino acids. Trimming shortened V by 3 bases and J by 2 bases, and 5 bases separated the two germline ends.

The source of this sequence is a woman between 70 and 85 years old with Graves' ophthalmopathy. The chain links TRBV27 to TRBJ1-6, with D uncertain. Specimen: blood. The CDR3 DNA sequence: TGTGCCAGCAGTTTTGGGCCCTATAATTCACCCCTCCACTTT. This sequence encodes CASSFGPYNSPLHF.